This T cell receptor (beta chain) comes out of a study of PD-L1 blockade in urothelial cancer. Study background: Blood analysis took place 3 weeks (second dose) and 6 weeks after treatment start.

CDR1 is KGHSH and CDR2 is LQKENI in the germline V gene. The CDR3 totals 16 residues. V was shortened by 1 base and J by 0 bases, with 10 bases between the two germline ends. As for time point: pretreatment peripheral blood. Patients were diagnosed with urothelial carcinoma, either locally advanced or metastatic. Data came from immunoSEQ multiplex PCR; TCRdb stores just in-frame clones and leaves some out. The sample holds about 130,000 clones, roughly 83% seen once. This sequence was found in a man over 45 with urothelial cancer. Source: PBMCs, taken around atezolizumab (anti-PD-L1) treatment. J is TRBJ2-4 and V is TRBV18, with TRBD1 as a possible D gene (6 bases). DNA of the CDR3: TGTGCCAGCTCACCACTTGGACAGCTAGCCAAAAACATTCAGTACTTC. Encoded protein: CASSPLGQLAKNIQYF.